This passage covers 6 T cell receptor beta chains from one sample sequenced in a study of blood T cell repertoires in COVID-19. The data were produced by immunoSEQ multiplex PCR, yet TCRdb's version contains in-frame clones alone and is incomplete. The sample carries 140,000 to 150,000 clones, roughly 79% recorded once. The sample consisted of peripheral blood. These receptors originate from an older woman with acute or convalescent COVID-19.

J is TRBJ1-4 and V is TRBV15; the D is unclear. V was cut by 0 bases and J by 7 bases, with 9 bases left in between. Per the germline V gene, CDR1 is LNHNV and CDR2 is YYDKDF (reference sequence). The CDR3 is 14 residues long. The CDR3 loop is CATSRDLLAEKLFF. CDR3 coding DNA: TGTGCCACCAGCAGAGATCTACTTGCTGAAAAACTGTTTTTT. Full variable domain (missing parts from reference TRBV15 and TRBJ1-4): DAMVIQNPRYQVTQFGKPVTLSCSQTLNHNVMYWYQQKSSQAPKLLFHYYDKDFNNEADTPDNFQSRRPNTSFCFLDIRSPGLGDTAMYLCATSRDLLAEKLFFGSGTQLSVL.

The gene calls are TRBV29-1 and TRBJ2-2; 7 bases map to TRBD2. The germline CDR1 and CDR2 sequences are SQVTM and ANQGSEA. V was pared by 7 bases and J by 5 bases, with 10 bases of the junction left unmatched. The length of the CDR3 is 14 residues. The CDR3 region has the DNA TGCAGCGCTGGGGTAGCGGGTGCTACCGGGGAGCTGTTTTTT. The encoded protein is CSAGVAGATGELFF.

The V gene is TRBV5-6, the J gene TRBJ2-3; TRBD1 might be the D (5 bases). V lost 8 bases, J lost 1 base, and 11 bases lay in between. Germline CDR1 is SGHDT and CDR2 is YYEEEE. The CDR3 has 13 amino acids. The DNA of the CDR3 is TGTGCCAGTGCAGGGTTCGGCACAGATACGCAGTATTTT. Protein sequence: CASAGFGTDTQYF. The whole variable domain, remainder taken from reference TRBV5-6 and TRBJ2-3, is DAGVTQSPTHLIKTRGQQVTLRCSPKSGHDTVSWYQQALGQGPQFIFQYYEEEERQRGNFPDRFSGHQFPNYSSELNVNALLLGDSALYLCASAGFGTDTQYFGPGTRLTVL.

V gene TRBV2 combines with J gene TRBJ2-7; D remains unclear. The CDR3 is made up of 11 amino acids. Trimming removed 0 bases from V and 7 bases from J, with 4 bases in between. Germline V lookup: CDR1 SNHLY, CDR2 FYNNEI. The CDR3 DNA follows: TGTGCCAGCAGTGAAGCGGAGGAGCAGTACTTC. Translation: CASSEAEEQYF.

The V call is TRBV19, the J call TRBJ2-6; TRBD2 might be the D (8 bases). Germline CDR1 LNHDA, CDR2 SQIVND (reference sequence). V gave up 11 bases and J gave up 2 bases, with 19 bases separating them. The CDR3 has 16 amino acids. CDR3: CASRGGLVAGANVLTF. CDR3 DNA: TGTGCCTCCAGGGGGGGACTAGTCGCTGGGGCCAACGTCCTGACTTTC.

This clone was recorded once. This chain links TRBV5-1 with TRBJ2-7, with 8 bases fitting TRBD2. With 0 bases clipped from V and 3 bases from J, the junction kept 5 bases outside the gene matches. Germline-derived CDR1 and CDR2 are SGHRS and YFSETQ. CDR3 size: 15 residues. The CDR3 region is CASSLDSGTSYEQYF. The CDR3, as DNA: TGCGCCAGCAGCTTGGACTCCGGGACTAGCTACGAGCAGTACTTC.